Included here is one T cell receptor beta chain sequence, with context. This sample was taken from a study of patients and donors after allogeneic stem cell transplantation. TCRdb processed the RT-PCR reads anew with MiXCR; each CDR3 protein has one entry. There are roughly 21,000 distinct CDR3 sequences in the sample; approximately 28% occur only once, and 48% lies in the top ten. CDR3 length: 12 residues. The V end lost 4 bases, the J end lost 9 bases, and 12 bases lay between the germline ends. Looked up from germline, CDR1 is SEHNR and CDR2 is FQNEAQ (reference sequence). The sequence derives from a human donor who was either an allogeneic HSCT recipient or a stem cell or donor lymphocyte infusion donor (not recorded which). It is not recorded whose cells these are; they may come from a transplant donor. The rearrangement links TRBV7-9 to TRBJ1-2; D gene unclear. The sample comprised blood, either unsorted or a sorted T cell fraction (not recorded which). CDR3 DNA sequence: TGTGCCAGCAGCTCAGGCGACCTAAGCTACACCTTC. Translation: CASSSGDLSYTF.